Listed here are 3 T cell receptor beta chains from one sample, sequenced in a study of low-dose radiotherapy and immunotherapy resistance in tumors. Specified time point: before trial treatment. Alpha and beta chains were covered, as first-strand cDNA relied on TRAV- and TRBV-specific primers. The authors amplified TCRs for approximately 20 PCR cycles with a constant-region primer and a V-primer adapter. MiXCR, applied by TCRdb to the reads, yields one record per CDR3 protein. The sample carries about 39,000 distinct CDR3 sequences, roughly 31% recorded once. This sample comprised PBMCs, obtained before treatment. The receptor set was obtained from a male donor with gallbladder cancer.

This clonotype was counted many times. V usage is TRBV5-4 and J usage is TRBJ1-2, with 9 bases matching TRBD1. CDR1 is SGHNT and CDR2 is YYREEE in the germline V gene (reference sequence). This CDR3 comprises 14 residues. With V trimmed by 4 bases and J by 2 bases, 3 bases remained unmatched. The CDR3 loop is CASSRTGENYGYTF. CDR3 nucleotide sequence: TGTGCCAGCAGCCGGACAGGGGAAAACTATGGCTACACCTTC.

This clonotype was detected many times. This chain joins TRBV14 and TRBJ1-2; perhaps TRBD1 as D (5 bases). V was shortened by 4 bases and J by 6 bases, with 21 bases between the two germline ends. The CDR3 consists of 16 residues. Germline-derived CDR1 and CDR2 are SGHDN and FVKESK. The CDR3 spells CASSRRRGPLHDGYTF. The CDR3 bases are TGTGCCAGCAGCCGGCGAAGGGGCCCGCTCCATGATGGCTACACCTTC. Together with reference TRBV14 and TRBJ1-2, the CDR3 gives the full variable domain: EAGVTQFPSHSVIEKGQTVTLRCDPISGHDNLYWYRRVMGKEIKFLLHFVKESKQDESGMPNNRFLAERTGGTYSTLKVQPAELEDSGVYFCASSRRRGPLHDGYTFGSGTRLTVV.

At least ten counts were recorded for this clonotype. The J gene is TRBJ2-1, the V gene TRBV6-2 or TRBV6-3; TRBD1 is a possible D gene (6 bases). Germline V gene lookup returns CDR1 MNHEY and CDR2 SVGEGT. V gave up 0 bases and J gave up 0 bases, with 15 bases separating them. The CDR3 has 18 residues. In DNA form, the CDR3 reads TGTGCCAGCAGTTACTCGACGGCAGGGGTGAACTCCTACAATGAGCAGTTCTTC. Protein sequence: CASSYSTAGVNSYNEQFF.